This TCR beta chain was profiled in a study of T cell changes during pregnancy in multiple sclerosis. From germline, CDR1 is SGHAT and CDR2 FQNNGV. The CDR3 is 15 residues long. A remark on this clone: At one end the junction does not follow the germline gene, possibly because of a read error.

The method was immunoSEQ multiplex PCR; TCRdb's version includes in-frame clones alone and lacks a portion of them. In the table there are about 38,000 clones, 91% of which are singletons. Sequenced material: CD8+ T cells from peripheral blood mononuclear cells, taken in the second trimester of pregnancy. The clonotype was recovered from a female donor with multiple sclerosis, enrolled in a pregnancy study. J is TRBJ2-7 and V is TRBV11-2, with TRBD2 matching 11 bases. The CDR3 DNA follows: TGTGCCAGCAGGTTAGCGGGGGGGCCAATCGACGAGCAGTACTTC. Residues: CASRLAGGPIDEQYF.